Listed below are T cell receptor beta chains from one sample, sequenced in a study of blood T cells in healthy people across ages. From the 5' RACE reads, TCRdb called clonotypes with MiXCR, one entry per CDR3 protein. The sample includes around 1,000,000 distinct CDR3 sequences, under 30% of them seen just once. The same specimen was also included in a second study, on T cells of mothers and their children.

Sequences were obtained from blood. The source of these receptors is a girl aged 2 to 10 in good health. CDR3s include the opening cysteine and the closing phenylalanine or tryptophan. Fields, in order: J gene, V gene, CDR3 protein.

>TRBJ2-5|TRBV29-1
CSGDRSETQYF
>TRBJ2-7|TRBV28
CASSPTPDSTYEQYF
>-|TRBV12-3/TRBV12-4
CASSPAMVYNEQFF
>TRBJ1-1|TRBV3-1
CASAEVNTEAFF
>TRBJ1-1|TRBV12-5
CASALSGLDRLSGNTEAFF
>TRBJ1-1|TRBV20-1
CSAAPRRSEAFF
>-|TRBV6-4
CASSDALTGVWDEQFF
>-|TRBV5-1
CASNLEQYF
>TRBJ1-1|TRBV9
CASSGAGGEAFF
>TRBJ1-4|TRBV6-2/TRBV6-3
CATRSSGTGKLFF
>-|TRBV4-3
CASSQEGGGSLNEQFF
>TRBJ1-1|TRBV4-3
CASSQDRAGRAFF
>TRBJ2-5|TRBV2
CASSPPGLGWETQYF
>-|TRBV24-1
CATSDLNSNEQFF
>TRBJ2-7|TRBV3-1
CASSQLDYEQYF
>TRBJ2-3|TRBV5-1
CASSSGTDTRTDTQYF
>TRBJ2-1|TRBV14
CASRLTGYNEQFF
>TRBJ1-1|TRBV10-3
CAIAKDLTEAFF
>TRBJ2-6|TRBV6-5
CASSYFGARQSSGANVLTF
>TRBJ1-6|TRBV5-6
CASSMMNSPLHF
>TRBJ2-7|TRBV29-1
CSVSGQIDEQYF
>TRBJ2-3|TRBV10-3
CAISAAGDLDTQYF
>TRBJ1-5|TRBV20-1
CSAGGREQPQHF
>TRBJ2-7|TRBV2
CASSERWSRVTYEQYF
>TRBJ2-5|TRBV9
CASSVSAGGGETQYF
>TRBJ1-2|TRBV28
CASSLTRLGYTF
>TRBJ1-5|TRBV23-1
CASSRIFKVREPRGNQPQHF
>-|TRBV6-5
CASSYSKRGVHEQFF
>TRBJ1-1|TRBV7-3
CASSRAPDTEAFF
>TRBJ2-1|TRBV25-1
CASSDEAVYNEQFF
>TRBJ1-2|TRBV12-3/TRBV12-4
CASSAQGQNYGYTF
>TRBJ2-7|TRBV11-2
CASSYALDEQYF
>-|TRBV5-1
CASSGTEYYEQYF
>TRBJ1-2|TRBV12-3/TRBV12-4
CASRNTGAIYGYTF
>TRBJ2-6|TRBV9
CASSATGSTGANVLTF
>TRBJ2-4|TRBV7-8
CASSLRGGSKNIRYF
>TRBJ1-1|TRBV4-1
CASSQESSNTEAFF
>TRBJ1-6|TRBV27
CASGLLARTPLHF
>TRBJ2-3|TRBV4-3
CASSQRLATADTQYF
>TRBJ2-5|TRBV20-1
CSASRPETQYF
>TRBJ2-5|TRBV20-1
CSARGLAIGETQYF
>TRBJ1-4|TRBV3-1
CASSQDREKLFF
>TRBJ2-7|TRBV29-1
CSGGDNSYEQYF
>TRBJ2-7|TRBV11-2
CASSFGQGSYEQYF
>TRBJ1-2|TRBV20-1
CSSLFPENGGYTF
>TRBJ1-1|TRBV7-2
CASSPSAVGLTNTEAFF
>TRBJ2-1|TRBV4-1
CASSQVGGGAYNEQFF
>TRBJ2-1|TRBV5-1
CASSFVGEGLGVQFF
>TRBJ1-6|TRBV6-2/TRBV6-3
CASSWTNYNSPLHF
>TRBJ2-4|TRBV7-2
CASSSVNENIQYF
>TRBJ2-1|TRBV24-1
CATSDPELGNEQFF
>TRBJ2-1|TRBV7-8
CASSLDRGYSSYNEQFF
>TRBJ1-1|TRBV4-1
CASRRNQGTNTEAFF
>TRBJ2-5|TRBV20-1
CSASATSGPKGAETQYF